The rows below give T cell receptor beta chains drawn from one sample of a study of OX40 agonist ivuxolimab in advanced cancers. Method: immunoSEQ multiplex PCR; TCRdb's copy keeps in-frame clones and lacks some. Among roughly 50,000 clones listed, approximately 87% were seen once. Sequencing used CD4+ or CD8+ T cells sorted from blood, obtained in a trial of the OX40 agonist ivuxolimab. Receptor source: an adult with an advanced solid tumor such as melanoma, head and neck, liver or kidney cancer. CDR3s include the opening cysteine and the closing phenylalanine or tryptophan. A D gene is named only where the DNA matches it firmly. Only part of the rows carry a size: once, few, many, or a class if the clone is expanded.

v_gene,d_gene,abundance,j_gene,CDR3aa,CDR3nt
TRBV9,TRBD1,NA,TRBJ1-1,CASSAGGTVRAFF,TGTGCCAGCAGCGCCGGCGGGACAGTCCGCGCTTTCTTT
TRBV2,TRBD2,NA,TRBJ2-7,CARSVGPSGRNPYEQYF,TGTGCCCGAAGCGTAGGCCCTAGCGGGAGGAATCCCTACGAGCAGTACTTC
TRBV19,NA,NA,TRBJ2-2,CASSIDSGAGELFF,TGTGCCAGTAGTATAGATTCAGGGGCCGGGGAGCTGTTTTTT
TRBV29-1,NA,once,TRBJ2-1,CSVEIVAVNEQFF,TGCAGCGTTGAAATAGTAGCGGTCAATGAGCAGTTCTTC
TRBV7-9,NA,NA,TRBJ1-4,CASSQQAYNEKLFF,TGTGCCAGCAGCCAACAGGCCTATAATGAAAAACTGTTTTTT
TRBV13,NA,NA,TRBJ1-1,CASSLGPNTEAFF,TGTGCCAGCAGCTTAGGCCCGAACACTGAAGCTTTCTTT
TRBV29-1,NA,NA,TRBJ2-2,CSVEEDNTGELFF,TGCAGCGTTGAGGAGGATAACACCGGGGAGCTGTTTTTT
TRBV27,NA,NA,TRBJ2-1,CASSFSGGGHNEQFF,TGTGCCAGCAGTTTTAGCGGAGGGGGCCACAATGAGCAGTTCTTC
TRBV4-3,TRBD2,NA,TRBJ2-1,CASSQDLWTSGFNEQFF,TGCGCCAGCAGCCAAGATCTATGGACTAGCGGCTTCAATGAGCAGTTCTTC
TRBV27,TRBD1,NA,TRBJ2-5,CASSRDRDWEQYF,TGTGCCAGCAGCCGGGACAGGGATTGGGAGCAGTACTTC
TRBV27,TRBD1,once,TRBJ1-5,CASSFSGTGSNQPQHF,TGTGCCAGCAGTTTTTCTGGGACAGGTTCTAATCAGCCCCAGCATTTT
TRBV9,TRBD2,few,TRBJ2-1,CASSVARGGSNGEQFF,TGTGCCAGCAGCGTAGCACGTGGCGGGAGTAACGGTGAGCAGTTCTTC
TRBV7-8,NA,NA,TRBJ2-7,CASSLGAGAYEQYF,TGTGCCAGCAGCTTAGGGGCAGGGGCCTACGAGCAGTACTTC
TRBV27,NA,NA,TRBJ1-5,CASSLSSGGNQPQHF,TGTGCCAGCAGTTTATCGAGCGGGGGCAATCAGCCCCAGCATTTT
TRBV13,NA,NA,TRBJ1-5,CASSLAGSHQPQHF,TGTGCCAGCAGCTTAGCCGGGAGTCATCAGCCCCAGCATTTT
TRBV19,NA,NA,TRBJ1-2,CASSIGQYYGYTF,TGTGCCAGTAGTATAGGACAATACTATGGCTACACCTTC
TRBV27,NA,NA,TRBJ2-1,CASTFVYGMLSMHNEQFF,TGTGCCAGCACATTCGTCTATGGGATGTTGTCCATGCACAATGAGCAGTTCTTC
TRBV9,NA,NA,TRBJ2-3,CASSVSSDGTDTQYF,TGTGCCAGCAGCGTTTCCTCGGACGGTACAGATACGCAGTATTTT
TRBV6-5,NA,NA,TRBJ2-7,CASSGSLFYEQYF,TGTGCCAGCAGTGGATCGCTATTTTACGAGCAGTACTTC
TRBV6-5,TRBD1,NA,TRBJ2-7,CASSYGDRLSYEQYF,TGTGCCAGCAGTTACGGGGACAGACTATCCTACGAGCAGTACTTC
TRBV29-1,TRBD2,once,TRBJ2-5,CSVELASGGVIVETQYF,TGCAGCGTTGAGTTGGCTAGCGGGGGGGTTATCGTGGAGACCCAGTACTTC
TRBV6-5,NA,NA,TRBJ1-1,CASSPGMVSEAFF,TGTGCCAGCAGTCCCGGGATGGTCTCTGAAGCTTTCTTT
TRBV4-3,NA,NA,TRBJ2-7,CASSQHGGAGYEQYF,TGCGCCAGCAGCCAACACGGGGGCGCAGGATACGAGCAGTACTTC
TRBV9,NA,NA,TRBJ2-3,CASSGEGTSTDTQYF,TGTGCCAGCAGCGGAGAGGGTACAAGCACAGATACGCAGTATTTT
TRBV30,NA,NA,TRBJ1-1,CACHGTLTEAFF,TGTGCCTGTCACGGGACCCTCACTGAAGCTTTCTTT
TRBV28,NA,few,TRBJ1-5,CASTLYIVSNQPQHF,TGTGCCAGCACATTATACATCGTTAGCAATCAGCCCCAGCATTTT
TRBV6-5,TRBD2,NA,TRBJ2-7,CASSFILSGGAVEQYF,TGTGCCAGCAGTTTCATCCTTAGCGGGGGGGCGGTCGAGCAGTACTTC